The source of this T cell receptor (beta chain) is a study of neurological immune-mediated disorders (dated by TCRdb to about 2019). In terms of the full investigation: Peripheral blood TCR-beta repertoires from HTLV-I-associated myelopathy (HAM/TSP) patients, multiple sclerosis patients and healthy controls were compared by UMI-based sequencing. Alongside PBMC samples, the set of more than 80 TCR-beta libraries contained longitudinal samples, technical triplicates, and paired CD4+ and CD8+ T-cell subsets that had been sorted. The cohort comprised about 70 subjects: 15 or so HAM/TSP patients, around 34 multiple sclerosis patients and 20 or so healthy controls. Overall study outcomes, separate from this receptor: No identical CDR3 amino acid sequences were shared among expanded clones across subjects, suggesting private TCR-beta repertoires in all groups. The highest TCR clonal expansion was observed in HAM/TSP patients, whereas the lowest was observed in MS patients, even when compared with healthy controls.

This clonotype came up many times. Which antigen it targets is not known. Base qualities are not recorded, but no much larger clone differs from it by a single base. cDNA was synthesized by template-switch 5'RACE using a primer with a 10-nucleotide random unique molecular identifier that tagged each TCR transcript. Every sequencing run yielded over 190 million TCR-beta sequences covering 15-18 subjects. The RNeasy kit was used to extract total RNA. The KAPA Real-time Library Amplification kit was used to amplify TCR-beta VDJ regions with primers for the TCR constant region and the 5'RACE anchor. A first PCR added sample indexes and Illumina adaptors, after which a second PCR increased the library yield. After purification with Ampure beads, the TCR product of roughly 650 bp was size-selected on a 2% E-gel SizeSelection system. Before pooling, libraries had their quality checked on a Bioanalyzer, their concentration measured with Qubit, and their quantity determined with the Kapa Library Quantification kit. Libraries were sequenced paired-end 2 x 150 bp on an Illumina HiSeq 2500. To increase sequence diversity, roughly 24-31% phiX was spiked into each library pool. The original methods were these. The UMI-based MiGEC pipeline processed quality-filtered reads and removed over 75% of raw TCR sequences during error correction. IMGT germline references were used for alignment of VDJ genes, and clonotypes were defined by a unique CDR3 amino acid sequence together with V-J genes. VDJtools evaluated clonal expansion, Shannon diversity and CDR3 relatedness (CalcPairwiseDistances, ClusterSamples); CLCbio workbench built phylogenetic trees. Expanded clones were defined as having at least 8 unique UMIs, based on coefficient-of-variation modelling across technical triplicates. Using fastp trimming at Q25 and MiXCR clonotype assembly, TCRdb reanalyzed the public sequencing data and kept in-frame beta chains. CDR3 protein duplicates are merged, each entry listing the most common genes and DNA. TCRdb assigned the V and J calls; the authors' analysis was not used. This sample gives around 30,000 distinct CDR3 sequences in total; under 6% of them show up just once. The ten largest clonotypes hold roughly 24% of the sample.

The healthy controls were volunteers from a blood bank in Maryland, USA. Unsorted PBMC libraries were generated from 2 million PBMCs stored in RNAlater at -80 °C until RNA extraction. Peripheral blood underwent Ficoll-Hypaque density gradient centrifugation to isolate PBMCs, which were then cryopreserved in liquid nitrogen. The junction carries 5 bases between V and J, which are trimmed by 4 bases and 5 bases respectively. The germline V gene (reference sequence) yields SGHAT for CDR1 and FQDESV for CDR2. The CDR3 runs 11 residues from the cysteine to the phenylalanine. The CDR3 DNA has 33 bases and is translated from base 1.

The chain links TRBV11-1 with TRBJ2-5; the D gene cannot be named for sure. What was sequenced was PBMCs. The sequence was obtained from a man younger than 35 in good health. The CDR3 region reads CASSSRETQYF. The sequence in DNA is TGTGCCAGCAGCTCAAGGGAGACCCAGTACTTC.